This TCR beta chain was sequenced during a study of circulating and synovial CD4+ cells in juvenile arthritis. Some clones are missing from TCRdb's copy, which holds only in-frame ones; the method was immunoSEQ multiplex PCR. The profile shows about 34,000 clones, around 95% of them singletons. Samples derive from patients with active juvenile idiopathic arthritis. Findings and caveats of the study: Compared with bulk blood, circulating pathogenic-like lymphocytes shared substantially more CDR3 sequences with synovial T cells. T cell genome counts differed by at least an order of magnitude between CPL and CD4 samples. Traditional Vbeta family usage analysis missed the pathogenic-like versus bulk difference.

Concerning this clone: What it recognizes is unknown.

The sequence was obtained from a human donor with juvenile idiopathic arthritis. The sample was CD4+ T cells from blood.

CDR3 nucleotides: TGTGCCAGCAGCGTAGTTGGACAGGGGAATTCACCCCTCCACTTT. This sequence encodes CASSVVGQGNSPLHF. V usage is TRBV9 and J usage is TRBJ1-6; 9 bases are a match to TRBD1. V shed 0 bases and J 7 bases; nucleotides not matched to a gene: 2. Germline lookup yields CDR1 SGDLS and CDR2 YYNGEE. The CDR3 length is 15 residues.